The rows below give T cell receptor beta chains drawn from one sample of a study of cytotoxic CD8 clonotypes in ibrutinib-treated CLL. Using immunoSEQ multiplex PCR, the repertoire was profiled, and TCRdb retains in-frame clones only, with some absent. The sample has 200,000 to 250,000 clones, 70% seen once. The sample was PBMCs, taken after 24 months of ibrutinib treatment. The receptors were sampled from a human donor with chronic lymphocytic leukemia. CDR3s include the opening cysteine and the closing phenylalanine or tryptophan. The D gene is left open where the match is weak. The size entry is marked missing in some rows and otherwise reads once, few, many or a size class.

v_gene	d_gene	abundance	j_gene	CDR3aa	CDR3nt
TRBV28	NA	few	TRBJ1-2	CASSQNKRLQGGYTF	TGTGCCAGCAGTCAAAACAAAAGGCTGCAGGGAGGCTACACCTTC
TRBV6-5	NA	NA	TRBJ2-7	CASSYSKSGSRYEQYF	TGTGCCAGCAGTTACTCGAAGTCTGGCTCCCGTTACGAGCAGTACTTC
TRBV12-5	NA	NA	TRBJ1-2	CASGFFTGQTVYGYTF	TGTGCTAGTGGTTTTTTCACCGGACAAACTGTCTATGGCTACACCTTC
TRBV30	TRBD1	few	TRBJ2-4	CAWSGQGPQYF	TGTGCCTGGAGTGGACAGGGACCCCAGTACTTC
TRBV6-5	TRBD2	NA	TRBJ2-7	CASSYRPSGSLYEQYF	TGTGCCAGCAGTTACCGGCCTAGCGGGAGTTTGTACGAGCAGTACTTC
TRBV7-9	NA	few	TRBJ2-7	CASSRKKDSIDYEQYF	TGTGCCAGCAGCAGAAAGAAGGACTCGATAGACTACGAGCAGTACTTC
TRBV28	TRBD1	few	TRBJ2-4	CATSAGTGGYIQYF	TGTGCCACCTCCGCCGGGACAGGGGGGTACATTCAGTACTTC
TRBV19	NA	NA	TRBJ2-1	CASSEVWAEGNEQFF	TGTGCCAGTAGTGAGGTTTGGGCGGAGGGGAATGAGCAGTTCTTC
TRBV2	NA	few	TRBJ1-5	CASSGPLANQPQHF	TGTGCCAGCAGTGGGCCCCTAGCCAATCAGCCCCAGCATTTT
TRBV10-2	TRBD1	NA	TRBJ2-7	CASSATPGQGFGEQYF	TGCGCCAGCAGTGCAACTCCGGGACAGGGTTTCGGCGAGCAGTACTTC
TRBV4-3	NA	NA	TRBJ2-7	CASSQDVGGYESYEQYF	TGCGCCAGCAGCCAAGACGTCGGCGGGTATGAGTCCTACGAGCAGTACTTC
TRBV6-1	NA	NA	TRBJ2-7	CACDRGASYEQYF	TGTGCCTGCGACCGGGGGGCCTCCTACGAGCAGTACTTC
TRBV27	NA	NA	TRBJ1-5	CASSFGGQRQPQHF	TGTGCCAGCAGTTTCGGGGGGCAGCGTCAGCCCCAGCATTTT
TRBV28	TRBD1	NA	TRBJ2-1	CASSRGTGASSYNEQFF	TGTGCCAGCAGCCGTGGGACAGGGGCTAGCTCCTACAATGAGCAGTTCTTC
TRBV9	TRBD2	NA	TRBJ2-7	CASSLGLAGGLYEQYF	TGTGCCAGCAGTCTCGGGCTAGCGGGAGGATTATACGAGCAGTACTTC
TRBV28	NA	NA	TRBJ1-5	CASRTVENFSNQPQHF	TGTGCCAGTCGGACAGTCGAGAACTTTAGCAATCAGCCCCAGCATTTT
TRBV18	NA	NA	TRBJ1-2	CASSPVQPGDNYGYTF	TGTGCCAGCTCACCAGTCCAACCCGGGGATAACTATGGCTACACCTTC
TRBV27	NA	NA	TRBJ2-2	CASSTWGFTGELFF	TGTGCCAGCAGTACTTGGGGTTTTACCGGGGAGCTGTTTTTT
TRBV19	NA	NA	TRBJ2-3	CASSIDWASKSDTQYF	TGTGCCAGTAGTATAGATTGGGCGAGCAAATCAGATACGCAGTATTTT
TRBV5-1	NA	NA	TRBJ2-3	CASRLQVTDTQYF	TGCGCCAGCAGGTTGCAGGTCACAGATACGCAGTATTTT
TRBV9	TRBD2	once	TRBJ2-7	CASSVEPSGSGEQYF	TGTGCCAGCAGCGTAGAGCCTAGCGGGAGTGGCGAGCAGTACTTC
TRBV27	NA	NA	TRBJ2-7	CASTLNFGSYEQYF	TGTGCCAGCACTTTAAACTTCGGCTCCTACGAGCAGTACTTC
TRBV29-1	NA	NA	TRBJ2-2	CSVESDTYTGELFF	TGCAGCGTTGAATCGGACACCTACACCGGGGAGCTGTTTTTT
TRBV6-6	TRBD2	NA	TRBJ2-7	CASSYRSSGAYEQYF	TGTGCCAGCAGTTACCGATCTAGCGGGGCCTACGAGCAGTACTTC
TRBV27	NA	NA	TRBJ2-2	CASSFQGGGELFF	TGTGCCAGCAGTTTTCAGGGGGGCGGGGAGCTGTTTTTT
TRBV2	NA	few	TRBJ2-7	CASSEGEGLGSHLYEQYF	TGTGCCAGCAGTGAAGGAGAGGGGTTAGGGTCTCATCTCTACGAGCAGTACTTC
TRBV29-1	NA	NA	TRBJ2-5	CSVGWVERETQYF	TGCAGCGTTGGTTGGGTCGAGCGGGAGACCCAGTACTTC
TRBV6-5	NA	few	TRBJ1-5	CASRARGGSNQPQHF	TGTGCCAGCAGGGCTAGGGGGGGAAGCAATCAGCCCCAGCATTTT
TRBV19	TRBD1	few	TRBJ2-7	CASRIGQGSYEQYF	TGTGCCAGTAGGATCGGACAGGGATCCTACGAGCAGTACTTC
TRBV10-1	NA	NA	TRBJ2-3	CASSDRGLGDTQYF	TGCGCCAGCAGTGACCGCGGGCTGGGAGATACGCAGTATTTT
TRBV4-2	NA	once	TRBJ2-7	CASSQGDWGLNEQYF	TGTGCCAGCAGCCAAGGGGATTGGGGGCTTAACGAGCAGTACTTC
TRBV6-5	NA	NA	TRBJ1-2	CASSYSVANYGYTF	TGTGCCAGCAGTTACTCGGTGGCAAATTATGGCTACACCTTC
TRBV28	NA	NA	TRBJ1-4	CASSLPGAPAGKLFF	TGTGCCAGCTCTCTTCCGGGGGCTCCCGCGGGAAAACTGTTTTTT
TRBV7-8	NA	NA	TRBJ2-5	CASRLDLETQYF	TGTGCCAGCAGACTTGATTTAGAGACCCAGTACTTC
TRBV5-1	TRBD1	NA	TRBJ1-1	CASIGDRGTEAFF	TGCGCCAGCATTGGGGACAGAGGCACTGAAGCTTTCTTT
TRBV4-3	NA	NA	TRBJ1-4	CASSQEGHSGEKLFF	TGCGCCAGCAGCCAAGAGGGACATTCGGGTGAAAAACTGTTTTTT
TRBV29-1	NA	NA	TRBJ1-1	CSVQPPGTTAFF	TGCAGCGTTCAACCGCCGGGGACGACGGCTTTCTTT
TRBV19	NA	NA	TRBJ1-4	CASSISAASPEKLFF	TGTGCCAGTAGTATATCCGCAGCCTCTCCTGAAAAACTGTTTTTT
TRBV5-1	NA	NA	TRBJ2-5	CASSLADQTQETQYF	TGCGCCAGCAGCTTGGCTGACCAGACCCAAGAGACCCAGTACTTC
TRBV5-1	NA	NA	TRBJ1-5	CASSLEGQGGQPQHF	TGCGCCAGCAGCTTGGAAGGCCAGGGTGGTCAGCCCCAGCATTTT
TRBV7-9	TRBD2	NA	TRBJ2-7	CASTPPVGGRAYEQYF	TGTGCCAGCACCCCGCCGGTTGGCGGGAGGGCCTACGAGCAGTACTTC
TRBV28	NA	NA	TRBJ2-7	CASSFTSYTYEQYF	TGTGCCAGCAGTTTTACATCGTATACCTACGAGCAGTACTTC
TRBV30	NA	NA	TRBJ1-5	CAWSRAYGDQPQHF	TGTGCCTGGAGTCGAGCCTATGGGGATCAGCCCCAGCATTTT
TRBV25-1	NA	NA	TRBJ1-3	CASSLGGSGNTIYF	TGTGCCAGCAGTTTGGGGGGTTCTGGAAACACCATATATTTT
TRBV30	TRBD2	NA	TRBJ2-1	CAWSRAGLLSYNEQFF	TGTGCCTGGAGCCGAGCGGGACTCCTCTCCTACAATGAGCAGTTCTTC
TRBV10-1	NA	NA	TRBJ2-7	CASSDPSRGEQYF	TGCGCCAGCAGTGATCCCTCCAGGGGAGAGCAGTACTTC
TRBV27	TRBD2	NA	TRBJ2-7	CASSRETSGRGQQYF	TGTGCCAGCAGTCGAGAGACTAGCGGGAGGGGGCAGCAGTACTTC
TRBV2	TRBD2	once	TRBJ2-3	CASSGGLADTDTQYF	TGTGCCAGCAGTGGGGGACTAGCGGACACAGATACGCAGTATTTT
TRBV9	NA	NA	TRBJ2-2	CASSAGSVNTGELFF	TGTGCCAGCAGCGCGGGGTCGGTGAACACCGGGGAGCTGTTTTTT
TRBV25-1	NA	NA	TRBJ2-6	CASTDPASGANVLTF	TGTGCCAGCACCGACCCAGCCTCTGGGGCCAACGTCCTGACTTTC
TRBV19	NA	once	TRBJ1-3	CASSTPGKPVSGNTIYF	TGTGCCAGTAGTACCCCGGGGAAACCCGTATCAGGAAACACCATATATTTT
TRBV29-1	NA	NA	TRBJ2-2	CSVDRVGSGGELFF	TGCAGCGTTGACAGGGTAGGGTCAGGCGGGGAGCTGTTTTTT
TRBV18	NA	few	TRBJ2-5	CASSAQRGPSAQYF	TGTGCCAGCTCAGCGCAACGGGGGCCTTCAGCCCAGTACTTC
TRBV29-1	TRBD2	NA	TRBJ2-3	CSVEVGTSGDTQYF	TGCAGCGTTGAGGTGGGAACTAGCGGAGATACGCAGTATTTT
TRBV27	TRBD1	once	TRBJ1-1	CASSSLGTGGTEAFF	TGTGCCAGCAGTTCCCTCGGGACAGGGGGGACTGAAGCTTTCTTT
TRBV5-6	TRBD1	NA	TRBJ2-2	CASSFLGQGAVGELFF	TGTGCCAGCAGCTTTTTAGGGCAGGGGGCAGTCGGGGAGCTGTTTTTT
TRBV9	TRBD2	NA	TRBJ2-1	CASRSRSGRASDNEQFF	TGTGCCAGCAGGTCCCGTAGCGGGAGGGCCAGCGACAATGAGCAGTTCTTC
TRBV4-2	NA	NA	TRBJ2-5	CASSQDREETQYF	TGTGCCAGCAGCCAAGATCGGGAAGAGACCCAGTACTTC
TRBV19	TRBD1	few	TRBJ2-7	CASSPTGTVDYEQYF	TGTGCCAGTAGCCCGACAGGGACCGTCGACTACGAGCAGTACTTC
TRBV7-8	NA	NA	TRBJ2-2	CASSQTRERTGELFF	TGTGCCAGCAGCCAAACTAGAGAAAGGACCGGGGAGCTGTTTTTT